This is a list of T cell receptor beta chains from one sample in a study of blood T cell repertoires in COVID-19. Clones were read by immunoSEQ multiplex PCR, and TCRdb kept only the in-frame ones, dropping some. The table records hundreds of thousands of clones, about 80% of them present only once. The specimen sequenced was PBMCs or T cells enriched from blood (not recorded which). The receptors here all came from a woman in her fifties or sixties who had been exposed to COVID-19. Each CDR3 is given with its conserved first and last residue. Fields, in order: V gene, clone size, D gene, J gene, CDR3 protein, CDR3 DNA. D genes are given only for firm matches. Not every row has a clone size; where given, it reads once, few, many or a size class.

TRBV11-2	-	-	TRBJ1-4	CASSKTRATNEKLFF	TGTGCCAGCAGCAAGACGAGGGCAACTAATGAAAAACTGTTTTTT
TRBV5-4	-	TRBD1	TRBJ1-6	CASSLDGTAISPLHF	TGTGCCAGCAGCTTGGACGGGACAGCAATTTCACCCCTCCACTTT
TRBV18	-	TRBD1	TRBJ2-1	CASSPQQGAGNEQFF	TGTGCCAGCTCACCACAACAGGGGGCAGGTAATGAGCAGTTCTTC
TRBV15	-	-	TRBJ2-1	CATSRAIESEQFF	TGTGCCACCAGCAGAGCTATCGAGAGTGAGCAGTTCTTC
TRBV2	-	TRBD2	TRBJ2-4	CASRGGLAGTAKNIQYF	TGTGCCAGCAGGGGGGGACTAGCGGGGACCGCCAAAAACATTCAGTACTTC
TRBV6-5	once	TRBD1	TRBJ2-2	CASSRDRVTGELFF	TGTGCCAGCAGCCGCGACAGGGTGACCGGGGAGCTGTTTTTT
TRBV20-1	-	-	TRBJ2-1	CSASGGKQTNEQFF	TGCAGTGCTAGTGGCGGAAAACAAACCAATGAGCAGTTCTTC
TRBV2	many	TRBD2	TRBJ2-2	CASYSSGGATGELFF	TGTGCCAGCTACTCTAGCGGGGGCGCCACCGGGGAGCTGTTTTTT
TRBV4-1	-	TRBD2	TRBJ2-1	CASSQDRLAAYNEQFF	TGCGCCAGCAGCCAAGACCGACTAGCGGCCTACAATGAGCAGTTCTTC
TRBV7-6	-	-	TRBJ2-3	CASSLAPPGSSTDTQYF	TGTGCCAGCAGCTTAGCGCCCCCGGGGTCCAGCACAGATACGCAGTATTTT
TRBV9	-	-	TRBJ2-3	CASSVANSLLTDTQYF	TGTGCCAGCAGCGTAGCAAACAGTCTCCTCACAGATACGCAGTATTTT
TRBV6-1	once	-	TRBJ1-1	CASSEIPSGQAEAFF	TGTGCCAGCAGTGAAATCCCCAGCGGCCAGGCTGAAGCTTTCTTT
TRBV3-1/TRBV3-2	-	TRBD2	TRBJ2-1	CASSQGVRGGNSYNEQFF	TGTGCCAGCAGCCAAGGGGTGCGGGGGGGAAACTCCTACAATGAGCAGTTCTTC
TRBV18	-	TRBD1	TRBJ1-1	CASSRDRGPNTEAFF	TGTGCCAGCTCACGGGACAGGGGTCCGAACACTGAAGCTTTCTTT
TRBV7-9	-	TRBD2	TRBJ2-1	CASSLGGGALEQFF	TGTGCCAGCAGCTTAGGCGGGGGGGCCCTTGAGCAGTTCTTC
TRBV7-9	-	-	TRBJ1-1	CASSPTTSEAFF	TGTGCCAGCAGCCCTACCACGTCTGAAGCTTTCTTT
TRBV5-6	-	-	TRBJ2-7	CASSLLTSYEQYF	TGTGCCAGCAGCTTACTTACCTCCTACGAGCAGTACTTC
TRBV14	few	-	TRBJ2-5	CASSQVLFGTGLLTGMETQYF	TGTGCCAGCAGCCAAGTACTGTTCGGGACTGGGCTGCTTACCGGCATGGAGACCCAGTACTTC
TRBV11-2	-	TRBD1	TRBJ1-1	CASSPGQGLPHTDEAFF	TGTGCCAGCAGCCCCGGACAGGGGCTCCCCCACACTGATGAAGCTTTCTTT
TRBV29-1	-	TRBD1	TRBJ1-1	CSFRTGPNTEAFF	TGCAGCTTCCGGACAGGGCCGAACACTGAAGCTTTCTTT
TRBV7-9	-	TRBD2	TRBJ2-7	CASSFGERGYEQYF	TGTGCCAGCAGCTTTGGGGAGCGGGGCTACGAGCAGTACTTC
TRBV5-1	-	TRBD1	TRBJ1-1	CASSWTGDGEAFF	TGCGCCAGCAGCTGGACAGGGGACGGTGAAGCTTTCTTT
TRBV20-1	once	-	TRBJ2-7	CSASDSNEQYF	TGCAGTGCTTCTGACTCTAACGAGCAGTACTTC
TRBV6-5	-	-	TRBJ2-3	CAAQANTDTQYF	TGTGCCGCCCAGGCAAACACAGATACGCAGTATTTT
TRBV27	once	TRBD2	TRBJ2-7	CASSLSRGAVGEQYF	TGTGCCAGCAGTTTATCGCGGGGGGCCGTGGGCGAGCAGTACTTC
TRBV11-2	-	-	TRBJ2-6	CASSLQGPISGANVLTF	TGTGCCAGCAGCTTACAGGGCCCTATCTCTGGGGCCAACGTCCTGACTTTC
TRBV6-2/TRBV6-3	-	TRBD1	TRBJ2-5	CASSPGTGDGETQYF	TGTGCCAGCAGCCCCGGGACAGGGGATGGAGAGACCCAGTACTTC